This entry lists 7 T cell receptor beta chains sequenced from one sample in a study of T-cell memory formation after mild COVID-19. Each CDR3 protein is one row after TCRdb ran MiXCR on the 5' RACE reads. The sample holds around 300,000 distinct CDR3 sequences; about an eighth are singletons and the top ten take approximately 21%. Source material: PBMCs or a T cell subset sorted from them (not recorded which). The source is a young man who had mild COVID-19 (a few samples of this study predate the infection). Cell type and time point are not known.

This clonotype was recorded many times. The chain links TRBV12-3 or TRBV12-4 to TRBJ1-1, with no clear D. Trimming removed 3 bases at V and 10 bases at J, with 15 bases between. This CDR3 contains 13 residues. CDR3: CASSLWAGEGAFF. CDR3 coding DNA: TGTGCCAGCAGTTTGTGGGCAGGAGAAGGAGCTTTCTTT.

This clonotype was detected only a few times. This chain links TRBV2 with TRBJ1-5; no clear D. With 8 bases removed from V and 6 bases from J, the gap between germline ends came to 11 bases. The CDR3 loop spans 12 amino acids. CDR1 and CDR2 from the germline V gene are SNHLY and FYNNEI. In DNA, the CDR3 is TGTGCCAGCGGAGTTTACGGTCAGCCCCAGCATTTT. This encodes CASGVYGQPQHF.

This clonotype was picked up a small number of times. The chain uses TRBV7-3 and TRBJ1-1, with 7 positions matching TRBD1. Germline CDR1 reads SGHTA; CDR2 reads FQGTGA. The CDR3 contains 13 residues. After removal of 3 bases from V and 11 bases from J, the junction contained 9 bases not matched to a gene. CDR3 nucleotide sequence: TGTGCCAGCAGCTTGGTGGAGGGGGCGCATGCTTTCTTT. It is translated as CASSLVEGAHAFF.

In this sample, this clonotype turned up a few times. The rearrangement uses TRBV12-3 or TRBV12-4 and TRBJ2-7; possibly TRBD2 for D (6 bases). V lost 3 bases to trimming and J lost 4 bases, with 19 bases between them. CDR3 length: 16 residues. The CDR3: CASSLSWEGDFYEQYF. DNA of the CDR3: TGTGCCAGCAGTTTGAGCTGGGAAGGGGACTTTTACGAGCAGTACTTC.

The V and J genes are TRBV6-2 or TRBV6-3 and TRBJ2-2; possibly TRBD1 for D (6 bases). Looked up from germline, CDR1 is MNHEY and CDR2 is SVGEGT. This CDR3 region has 17 residues. The ends were cut back, 0 bases at V and 3 bases at J, with 14 bases in the middle. CDR3: CASSYSSGRGYTGELFF. DNA of the CDR3: TGTGCCAGCAGTTACTCGTCCGGCAGGGGCTACACCGGGGAGCTGTTTTTT.

In this sample, this clonotype turned up a few times. V gene TRBV5-5 combines with J gene TRBJ2-3; D uncertain. V was trimmed by 5 bases and J by 4 bases, leaving 8 bases between them. CDR3 length: 12 residues. The germline V gene encodes CDR1 SGHKS and CDR2 YYEKEE (reference sequence). The CDR3 DNA reads as TGTGCCAGCAGGGATCGAGCAGATACGCAGTATTTT. This gives the protein CASRDRADTQYF.

This clonotype was counted many times. The CDR3 DNA reads as TGTGCCAGCAGCCAAGAACTAGCAGATACGCAGTATTTT. Residues: CASSQELADTQYF. V is TRBV7-3 and J is TRBJ2-3; D is perhaps TRBD2 (5 bases). This CDR3 region has 13 residues. Trimming removed 5 bases at V and 4 bases at J, with 10 bases between. Germline V gene sequence: CDR1 SGHTA, CDR2 FQGTGA.